A selection of T cell receptor beta chains follows, all from one sample in a study of vaccination effects on CD4 cells after COVID-19. TCRdb keeps only in-frame clones here, not all; method: immunoSEQ multiplex PCR. Seen here are tens of thousands of clones, approximately 73% observed once, and the top ten hold 10% to 15%. These receptors lack a known antigen. Sequenced material: CD4+ T cells from PBMCs cultured with HCoV-229E spike peptides, taken before COVID-19 vaccination. Source of these receptors: a human donor who received a COVID-19 vaccine. CDR3s include the opening cysteine and the closing phenylalanine or tryptophan.

TRBV2	TRBJ2-1	CASSPPMRLAGGLDEQFF
TRBV6-4	TRBJ2-1	CASSEQGSSYNEQFF
TRBV2	TRBJ1-1	CASRGRQGEAEAFF
TRBV2	TRBJ1-2	CASSEMRTGSVGYTF
TRBV6-5	TRBJ1-5	CASSPSWTGEQPQHF
TRBV7-9	TRBJ1-1	CASSRIEAFF
TRBV6-6	TRBJ1-6	CASTQQEGNSPLHF
TRBV13	TRBJ1-4	CASSFWNEAGEKLFF
TRBV18	TRBJ1-5	CASSPGRDQPQHF
TRBV5-1	TRBJ2-7	CASSLLSLRSGAYEQYF
TRBV6-2/TRBV6-3	TRBJ2-7	CASSYLAAYEQYF
TRBV9	TRBJ1-1	CASSPTVGTEAFF
TRBV24-1	TRBJ2-7	CATSAGSYEQYF
TRBV4-1	TRBJ2-7	CASSRFPGTGADEQYF
TRBV3-1/TRBV3-2	TRBJ1-2	CASSQDGTGVYGYTF
TRBV28	TRBJ1-2	CASSQGFVGYTF
TRBV6-4	TRBJ2-1	CASSDSAGGSHEQFF
TRBV6-5	TRBJ2-3	CASSQRGLGGDTQYF
TRBV7-8	TRBJ1-3	CASSPQYTIYF
TRBV6-5	TRBJ2-3	CASSDGRGTDTQYF
TRBV9	TRBJ2-7	CASSVTSAAYEQYF
TRBV13	TRBJ2-7	CASSLRGFSGSVREQYF
TRBV10-3	TRBJ2-3	CAISESQGPDTQYF
TRBV6-4	TRBJ2-3	CASSDGQGATDTQYF
TRBV9	TRBJ2-1	CASSVGRGRRDEQFF
TRBV3-1/TRBV3-2	TRBJ1-5	CASSPGRSNQPQHF
TRBV6-2/TRBV6-3	TRBJ2-3	CASSYYAGGTDTQYF
TRBV10-3	TRBJ1-5	CAISEPGTYNQPQHF
TRBV18	TRBJ2-7	CASSRTTGSTSYEQYF
TRBV9	TRBJ1-1	CASSEGDGSNTEAFF
TRBV6-1	TRBJ2-1	CASSEITGLIYNEQFF
TRBV7-9	TRBJ2-7	CASSLVRQGYEQYF
TRBV27	TRBJ2-7	CASSLSRGTYEQYF
TRBV27	TRBJ1-1	CASSSLATITEAFF
TRBV5-1	TRBJ2-6	CASSWDFGANVLTF
TRBV6-1	TRBJ1-3	CASSPHAVSGNTIYF
TRBV18	TRBJ2-7	CASSLGQGQAYEQYF
TRBV12-3/TRBV12-4	TRBJ1-1	CASSRVGTEAFF
TRBV27	TRBJ1-5	CASSLILSRGGGNQPQHF
TRBV27	TRBJ1-5	CAPDPANQPQHF
TRBV2	TRBJ2-7	CASTLGLTTTGGQYF
TRBV3-1/TRBV3-2	TRBJ1-5	CASSPVANSNQPQHF
TRBV18	TRBJ1-3	CASNTPGRKGRNTIYF
TRBV2	TRBJ2-3	CASRRTGGSGTDTQYF
TRBV10-2	TRBJ2-7	CASSDRPKGWEQYF
TRBV21-1	TRBJ2-7	CASSLRNRVLAGQYF
TRBV6-6	TRBJ1-1	CASSTRRGQGARSAFF
TRBV5-1	TRBJ2-3	CASSSLGRDADTQYF